This note documents a single T cell receptor (beta chain) sequence. Its antigen is still unknown. No per-base quality is available; no much larger clone lies one base away. Trimming costs V 6 bases and J 6 bases, and their ends lie 7 bases apart. The CDR3, from cysteine to phenylalanine, totals 11 residues. Only the CDR3 DNA stays, 33 bases, in frame from base 1. In the germline V gene, CDR1 corresponds to MRHNA and CDR2 to SNTAGT. The sample comes from a study of cytomegalovirus exposure and HLA in healthy donors (dated by TCRdb to about 2017). Looking at the study overall: According to a later analysis, the 120 validation repertoires were produced on the same platform as the approximately 610 repertoires of the first cohort. Along with the roughly 670-subject first cohort, a separate validation cohort of 120 different subjects was used. To predict cytomegalovirus infection status, the study combined high-throughput TCR immunosequencing, statistical association of individual TCRs with disease status, and machine learning. The study aimed to test whether signatures of past pathogen exposure could be identified by cataloging public T cell receptors.

Overall study results and their limits: Subsequent analysis determined that TCRs grouped into clusters in the first cohort also showed a tendency toward co-occurrence across the approximately 120 validation repertoires, and 85% to 95% of cluster scores exceeded 0. In vitro tests confirmed that a few of the cytomegalovirus-associated TCR beta chains recognize cytomegalovirus antigens. In both the original and validation cohorts, the classifier was reported to diagnose cytomegalovirus status with high specificity and sensitivity. All 120 or so repertoires were used to score co-occurrence in the validation cohort in a later analysis, because that analysis had no HLA typing for the cohort. A total of 150 to 200 TCR beta chains were listed by the study as associated with cytomegalovirus. According to the authors, the approach could potentially be generalized to other disease states and immunological phenotypes. Most TCR sequences were seen in very few donors, while some public TCRs were found in many individuals.

The library was generated by the immunoSEQ multiplex PCR assay. The study's processing was this. A statistical classification framework was built to diagnose cytomegalovirus status from the catalog of TCR beta chain sequences. The immuneACCESS repertoire file appears here via TCRdb, limited to in-frame rearrangements. These files lack a portion of the clones; in checked studies, under half of the deficit traces to unresolved V genes, and the cause of the others is not known. V, J and clone size derive from that table, while D and trimming were established from the DNA sequence. The sample table records roughly 100,000 clones; more than 85% of these occur just once. The top ten clonotypes cover 3% to 4% of the sample. Donors formed part of the validation cohort, which comprised over a hundred subjects and was distinct from the first cohort of under 850 subjects.

Material for sequencing was PBMCs. This sequence uses TRBV6-4 and TRBJ2-3, with the D gene too uncertain to name. The TCR sequence derives from a woman under 30 in good health and CMV-seropositive. The nucleotide sequence is given as TGTGCCAGCAGCGAAGCTGATACGCAGTATTTT. Its protein is CASSEADTQYF.